This T cell receptor (beta chain) was identified in a study of CD8 T cells in ankylosing spondylitis. Findings and limits, study-wide: Earlier reports found some motif variants in synovial fluid and blood in reactive arthritis. Matched ankylosing spondylitis synovial fluid reportedly showed significant enrichment of disease-linked clones.

Construction of TCR beta libraries was performed using quantitative 5'-RACE with molecular barcodes. Each CDR3 protein is one row after TCRdb ran MiXCR on the 5' RACE reads. The sample lists 250,000 to 350,000 distinct CDR3 sequences, roughly 20% occurring once. Trimming at V came to 5 bases and at J to 5 bases, leaving 1 base not matched to a gene. Germline V gives CDR1 SQVTM, CDR2 ANQGSEA. This CDR3 is built from 12 residues. This clonotype was picked up many times. Its antigen is not known. The sequencing sample was made of blood, either unsorted or a sorted T cell fraction (not recorded which). The chain links TRBV29-1 to TRBJ2-5; 11 bases fit TRBD1. The TCR originated in a male donor with ankylosing spondylitis or in good health (not recorded which). This CDR3 reads CSVRTGGETQYF. CDR3 nucleotides: TGCAGCGTTAGGACAGGGGGCGAGACCCAGTACTTC.